This TCR beta chain was sequenced in a study of PD-L1 blockade in urothelial cancer. Study-level background: At some point between 2012 and 2014, patients got going on atezolizumab, taking 1,200 mg intravenously every 3 weeks. Blood was subjected to analysis at 3 weeks (second dose) and 6 weeks following treatment start. Blood samples contained a median 141,255 T cells. Study results and caveats: Pretreatment peripheral blood TCR clonality that fell below the median predicted better survival among the patients studied.

Assay used: immunoSEQ multiplex PCR; TCRdb lists only in-frame clones, some missing. The repertoire holds 65,000 to 90,000 clones, with 84% as singletons. Time point denoted: pretreatment peripheral blood. The germline V gene encodes CDR1 SGHRS and CDR2 YFSETQ. Trimming removed 3 bases from V and 4 bases from J, with 13 bases in between. CDR3 length: 15 amino acids. Points on this clone: What it recognizes is unknown.

Sequenced material: PBMCs, taken around atezolizumab (anti-PD-L1) treatment. The sequence was obtained from a woman in her 70s with urothelial cancer. The chain has TRBV5-1 and TRBJ1-4; D is ambiguous. The CDR3 protein is CASSWSTEYNEKLFF. The CDR3 bases are TGCGCCAGCAGCTGGAGTACGGAATATAATGAAAAACTGTTTTTT.